This TCR beta chain was documented in a study of blood T cell repertoires in COVID-19. Study-level background: From the United States, Italy and Spain came samples of acute and convalescent COVID-19. The analysed material was cDNA or gDNA that came from T cells, B-cell-depleted T cells, or PBMCs.

J lost 6 bases, V lost 5 bases, and 8 bases had no gene match. The CDR3 is made up of 15 amino acids. CDR1 and CDR2 from the germline V gene are MGHRA and YSYEKL. As originally analysed: Researchers report that nucleated cell counts were estimated from reference gene primer amplification. Clones were read by immunoSEQ multiplex PCR, and TCRdb kept only the in-frame ones, dropping some. The V and J calls and clone size are taken from that table; D and trimming were inferred from the DNA. The sample yields some 170,000 clones, about 86% seen once. This sequence was found in a woman older than 75 with acute or convalescent COVID-19. Material: peripheral blood. V is TRBV4-1 and J is TRBJ2-7; 12 bases agree with TRBD2. In nucleotides, the CDR3 is TGCGCCAGCAGCTTGGGACTAGCGGGTGGCCTCGAGCAGTACTTC. Amino acids: CASSLGLAGGLEQYF.